Below, 8 T cell receptor beta chains from the same sample are listed, as sequenced in a study of T cell changes during pregnancy in multiple sclerosis. Method: immunoSEQ multiplex PCR; TCRdb's copy keeps in-frame clones and lacks some. The repertoire holds around 95,000 clones, approximately 95% seen once, with approximately 1.7% in the top ten. The starting material was peripheral blood, obtained after pregnancy. The source of these receptors is a female donor in good health, enrolled as a control in a pregnancy study.

The rearrangement joins TRBV7-9 to TRBJ2-3; D may be TRBD2 (6 bases). V shed 5 bases and J shed 2 bases, with 20 bases lying between them. Germline CDR1 is SEHNR and CDR2 is FQNEAQ (reference sequence). The CDR3 totals 17 residues. CDR3 sequence: CASSPMGLTRITDTQYF. The CDR3 DNA sequence: TGTGCCAGCAGCCCAATGGGACTTACGCGGATCACAGATACGCAGTATTTT.

The chain recombines TRBV5-1 with TRBJ2-1; 8 bases align to TRBD2. With 1 base clipped from V and 12 bases from J, the junction kept 15 bases outside the gene matches. From germline, CDR1 is SGHRS and CDR2 YFSETQ. This CDR3 is built from 16 residues. CDR3 sequence reads: CASSLSGLEEGRGQFF. The CDR3 DNA reads TGCGCCAGCAGCTTGTCGGGACTAGAGGAGGGTAGGGGGCAGTTCTTC.

The chain couples TRBV2 to TRBJ1-1; a weak D match, TRBD1 (6 bases). This CDR3 is 15 amino acids long. Germline V gene data show CDR1 as SNHLY and CDR2 as FYNNEI. V shed 4 bases and J shed 4 bases, with 16 bases lying between them. CDR3 region: CASSATEGDLTEAFF. The CDR3 nucleotides are TGTGCCAGCAGTGCGACAGAGGGGGACCTCACTGAAGCTTTCTTT.

V usage is TRBV2 and J usage is TRBJ1-4, with D possibly TRBD1 on 5 matching bases. Trimming left V 4 bases short and J 3 bases short, with 15 bases between. The CDR3 is 16 residues long. Germline loops: CDR1 SNHLY, CDR2 FYNNEI. DNA of the CDR3: TGTGCCAGCAGTGGGCTAGTGACAGTAGCTAATGAAAAACTGTTTTTT. As protein: CASSGLVTVANEKLFF.

The chain combines TRBV28 with TRBJ2-1; D is uncertain. V was trimmed by 3 bases and J by 5 bases, leaving 17 bases between them. Germline V lookup: CDR1 MDHEN, CDR2 SYDVKM. The CDR3 is 16 residues long. The CDR3 coding sequence is TGTGCCAGCAGTTTCTATCGGCGCACTATCGACAATGAGCAGTTCTTC. As protein: CASSFYRRTIDNEQFF.

This clone was seen once. The V and J genes are TRBV1 and TRBJ1-2. TRBV1 corresponds to a pseudogene. The CDR3 covers 13 residues. The CDR3 here is CTSREGRNYGYTF. The CDR3 DNA follows: TGCACCAGCAGAGAGGGGAGGAACTATGGCTACACCTTC.

The chain links TRBV6-6 to TRBJ2-1; TRBD2 is a possible D gene (5 bases). V was trimmed by 7 bases and J by 0 bases, leaving 13 bases between them. Germline loops: CDR1 MNHNY, CDR2 SVGAGI (reference sequence). The CDR3 extends over 15 amino acids. As DNA, the CDR3 is TGTGCCAGCATTGCCGAGGGAAACTCCTACAATGAGCAGTTCTTC. Translating gives CASIAEGNSYNEQFF.

V and J are TRBV29-1 and TRBJ2-1; 13 bases match TRBD2. There are 19 residues in the CDR3. V lost 1 base to trimming and J lost 4 bases; unmatched junction nucleotides: 13. CDR1 is SQVTM, CDR2 ANQGSEA, per germline. Here the CDR3 DNA reads TGCAGCGTTGAAGGGACTAGCGGGAGAAATCGGTTCGGGTACAATGAGCAGTTCTTC. This encodes CSVEGTSGRNRFGYNEQFF.